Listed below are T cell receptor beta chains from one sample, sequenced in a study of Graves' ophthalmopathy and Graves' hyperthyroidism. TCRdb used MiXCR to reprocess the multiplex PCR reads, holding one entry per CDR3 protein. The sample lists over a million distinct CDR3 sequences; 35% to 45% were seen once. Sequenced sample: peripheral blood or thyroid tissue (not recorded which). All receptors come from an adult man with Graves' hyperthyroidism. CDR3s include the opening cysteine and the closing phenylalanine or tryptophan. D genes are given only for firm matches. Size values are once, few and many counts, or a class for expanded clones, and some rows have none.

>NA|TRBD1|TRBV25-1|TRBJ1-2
CASSNKQGARDGYTF
TGTGCCAGCAGCAATAAACAGGGGGCCAGGGATGGCTACACCTTC
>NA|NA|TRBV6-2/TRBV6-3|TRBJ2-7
CASRNPGQPSSYEQYF
TGTGCCAGCAGGAACCCGGGACAACCCTCCTCCTACGAGCAGTACTTC
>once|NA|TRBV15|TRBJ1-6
CATSRDQSALHF
TGTGCCACCAGCAGAGATCAGTCCGCCCTCCACTTT
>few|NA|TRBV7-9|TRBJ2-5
CASRLGGGQETQYF
TGTGCCAGCAGGTTGGGGGGAGGACAAGAGACCCAGTACTTC
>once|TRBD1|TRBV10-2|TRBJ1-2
CASSNPRQGNSNYGYTF
TGTGCCAGCAGTAATCCGAGACAGGGAAACTCAAACTATGGCTACACCTTC
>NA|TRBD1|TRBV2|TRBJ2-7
CASGERDRGLYEQYF
TGTGCCAGCGGTGAACGGGACAGGGGGCTTTACGAGCAGTACTTC
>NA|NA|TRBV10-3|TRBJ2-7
CAISVQGAYEQYF
TGTGCCATCAGCGTCCAGGGCGCCTACGAGCAGTACTTC
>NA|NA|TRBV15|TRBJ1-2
CATSRDAGSGNTF
TGTGCCACCAGCAGAGATGCAGGGTCTGGAAACACCTTC
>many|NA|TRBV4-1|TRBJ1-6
CASSQSGVSPLHF
TGCGCCAGCAGCCAGTCTGGTGTTTCACCCCTCCACTTT
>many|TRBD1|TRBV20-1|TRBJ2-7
CSARPGTGGTYEQYF
TGCAGTGCTAGACCCGGGACAGGGGGTACCTACGAGCAGTACTTC
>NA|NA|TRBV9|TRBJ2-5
CASSVDLRGETQYF
TGTGCCAGCAGCGTAGACCTAAGGGGGGAGACCCAGTACTTC
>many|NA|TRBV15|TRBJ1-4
CATQGTEKLFF
TGTGCCACACAGGGAACCGAAAAACTGTTTTTT
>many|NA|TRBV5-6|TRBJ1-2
CASSLGEVHGYTF
TGTGCCAGCAGCTTGGGGGAGGTCCACGGCTACACCTTC
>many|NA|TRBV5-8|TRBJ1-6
CASSLMKDSPLHF
TGTGCCAGCAGCTTGATGAAGGATTCACCCCTCCACTTT
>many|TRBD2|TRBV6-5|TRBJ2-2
CASGSSGTSFGELFF
TGTGCCAGCGGATCCTCCGGGACTAGTTTTGGGGAGCTGTTTTTT
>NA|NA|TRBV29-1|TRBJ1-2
CSVTPTPDSLLNYGYTF
TGCAGCGTCACCCCCACTCCGGACAGTCTTTTAAACTATGGCTACACCTTC
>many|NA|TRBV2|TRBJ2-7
CARGTQGKSYEQYF
TGTGCCAGGGGGACGCAAGGAAAATCCTACGAGCAGTACTTC
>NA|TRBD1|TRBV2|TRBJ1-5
CASSETGVTQPQHF
TGTGCCAGCAGCGAAACAGGGGTGACTCAGCCCCAGCATTTT
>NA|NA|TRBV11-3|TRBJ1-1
CASSFGQTEAFF
TGTGCCAGCAGCTTTGGCCAGACTGAAGCTTTCTTT
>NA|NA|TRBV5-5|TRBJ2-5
CASRSGSQETQYF
TGTGCCAGCAGGTCCGGGTCCCAAGAGACCCAGTACTTC
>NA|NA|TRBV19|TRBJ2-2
CAARGSGELFF
TGTGCCGCCAGGGGTAGCGGGGAGCTGTTTTTT
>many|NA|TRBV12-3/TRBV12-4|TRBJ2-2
CASSSPGLYTGELFF
TGTGCCAGCAGCTCACCGGGACTTTACACCGGGGAGCTGTTTTTT
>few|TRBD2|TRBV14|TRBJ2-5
CASSQEGLAGETQYF
TGTGCCAGCAGCCAAGAAGGACTAGCGGGAGAGACCCAGTACTTC
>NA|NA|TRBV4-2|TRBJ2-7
CASSPQLSSYEQYF
TGTGCCAGCAGCCCCCAACTGAGCTCCTACGAGCAGTACTTC
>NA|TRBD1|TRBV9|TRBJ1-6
CASSTTPPGQGSSPLHF
TGCGCCAGCAGCACCACCCCGCCGGGACAGGGAAGTTCACCCCTCCACTTT
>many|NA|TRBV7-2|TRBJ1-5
CASSLTSGAGNQPQHF
TGTGCCAGCAGCTTAACCTCCGGGGCCGGCAATCAGCCCCAGCATTTT
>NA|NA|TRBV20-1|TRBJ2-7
CSASGDGISSYEQYF
TGCAGTGCCAGTGGAGACGGGATAAGCTCCTACGAGCAGTACTTC
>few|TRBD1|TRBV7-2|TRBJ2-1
CASSLAVTGAYNEQFF
TGTGCCAGCAGCTTAGCGGTGACAGGGGCCTACAATGAGCAGTTCTTC
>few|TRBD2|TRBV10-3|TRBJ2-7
CAIQGLAGAYEQYF
TGTGCCATTCAAGGACTAGCGGGAGCCTACGAGCAGTACTTC
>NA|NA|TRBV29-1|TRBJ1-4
CSLVWASPNEKLFF
TGCAGCTTAGTGTGGGCCTCACCTAATGAAAAACTGTTTTTT
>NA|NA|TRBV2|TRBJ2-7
CASSLTGITRPYF
TGTGCCAGCAGTCTCACAGGGATAACGCGTCCGTACTTC
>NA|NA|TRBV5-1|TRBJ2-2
CASSLTNTGELLF
TGCGCCAGCAGCTTGACGAACACCGGGGAGCTGCTTTTT
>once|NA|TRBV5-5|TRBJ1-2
CASSYDLRGETTRGYTF
TGTGCCAGCAGCTACGACCTCCGGGGGGAGACCACTAGGGGCTACACCTTC
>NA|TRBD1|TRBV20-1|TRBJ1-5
CSARDYRGQSNQPQHF
TGCAGTGCTAGAGATTACCGGGGACAGTCCAATCAGCCCCAGCATTTT
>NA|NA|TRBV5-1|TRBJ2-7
CASSLEKGEQYF
TGCGCCAGCAGCTTGGAAAAAGGCGAGCAGTACTTC
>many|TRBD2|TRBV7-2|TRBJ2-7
CASSLERLAGGSQYF
TGTGCCAGCAGCTTAGAGCGCCTAGCGGGAGGGTCGCAGTACTTC
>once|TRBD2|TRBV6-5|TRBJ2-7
CATRGVGRVYEQYF
TGTGCCACCCGGGGGGTCGGGAGGGTCTACGAGCAGTACTTC
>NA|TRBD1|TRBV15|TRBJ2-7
CATSRVGTGTYEQYF
TGTGCCACCAGCAGAGTGGGGACAGGCACCTACGAGCAGTACTTC
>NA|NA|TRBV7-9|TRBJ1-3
CASTDGTEIDTIYF
TGTGCCAGCACCGACGGGACTGAGATAGACACCATATATTTT